The 6 T cell receptor beta chains below were found in one sample sequenced in a study of regulatory T cells in long-lasting Graves disease. The sample's time point: persistent/refractory GD, antithyroid drugs over 5 years with positive TRAb. The TCR library was made from RNA extracted from PBMCs. Building the TCR beta libraries relied on iRepertoire HTBI primers, and CDR3 regions underwent Arm-PCR. TCRdb fed the multiplex PCR reads into MiXCR, producing one record per CDR3 protein. The data show 300,000 to 500,000 distinct CDR3 sequences, more than 20% seen once. The sequencing here drew on peripheral blood mononuclear cells (PBMCs), taken when the disease was refractory, from a patient treated with antithyroid drugs. All receptors come from a female donor with Graves disease.

This clonotype has more than one count but fewer than ten. The chain employs TRBV5-1 and TRBJ2-2, with D hard to call. With 3 bases removed from V and 1 base from J, the gap between germline ends came to 10 bases. CDR3 length: 15 residues. Germline V gene sequence: CDR1 SGHRS, CDR2 YFSETQ. The CDR3 is CASSSVTLNTGELFF. DNA for the CDR3: TGCGCCAGCAGCTCGGTAACCTTGAACACCGGGGAGCTGTTTTTT.

This clonotype was found many times. CDR3 amino acids: CASSLGQGFDYGYTF. The CDR3 DNA sequence: TGTGCCAGCAGCTTGGGTCAGGGTTTTGACTATGGCTACACCTTC. The chain uses TRBV5-6 and TRBJ1-2; tentatively, D is TRBD1 (5 bases). V shed 0 bases and J shed 3 bases, with 12 bases lying between them. The CDR3 is 15 amino acids. CDR1 and CDR2 (germline): SGHDT, YYEEEE.

This clonotype was recorded at least ten times. The chain employs TRBV7-2 and TRBJ2-7; the match to TRBD2 covers 8 bases. The CDR3 spans 14 residues. V shed 8 bases, J shed 3 bases, and the junction held 9 bases outside the gene matches. CDR1 is SGHTA, CDR2 FQGNSA, per germline. The CDR3 DNA sequence: TGTGCCAGCGCTAACGAGCGGGGGAACTACGAGCAGTACTTC. Its protein is CASANERGNYEQYF.

V gene TRBV4-3 combines with J gene TRBJ1-2, with TRBD1 matching 10 bases. J lost 4 bases, V lost 4 bases, and 9 bases had no gene match. The V gene's germline CDR1 is LGHNA and CDR2 YSLEER. The CDR3 runs to 16 residues. In nucleotides, the CDR3 is TGCGCCAGCAGCCGAGCCTACGGACAGGGGGTCTATGGCTACACCTTC. It specifies CASSRAYGQGVYGYTF.

There are many counts of this clonotype. The J gene is TRBJ2-7, the V gene TRBV18; tentatively, D is TRBD1 (6 bases). CDR3 size: 12 residues. The V gene lost 3 bases and the J gene lost 6 bases, with 9 bases spanning the gap. CDR1 is KGHSH and CDR2 is LQKENI in the germline V gene. The CDR3 spells CASSPTGFEQYF. The CDR3 region has the DNA TGTGCCAGCTCACCCACAGGGTTCGAGCAGTACTTC.

The chain carries TRBV29-1 and TRBJ2-7; D is perhaps TRBD2 (5 bases). The CDR3 spans 14 residues. The germline V gene encodes CDR1 SQVTM and CDR2 ANQGSEA. Trimming stripped 6 bases from V and 0 bases from J, with 15 bases between. This CDR3 reads CSVVIASASYEQYF. The CDR3 DNA is TGCAGCGTGGTAATAGCGTCAGCCTCCTACGAGCAGTACTTC.